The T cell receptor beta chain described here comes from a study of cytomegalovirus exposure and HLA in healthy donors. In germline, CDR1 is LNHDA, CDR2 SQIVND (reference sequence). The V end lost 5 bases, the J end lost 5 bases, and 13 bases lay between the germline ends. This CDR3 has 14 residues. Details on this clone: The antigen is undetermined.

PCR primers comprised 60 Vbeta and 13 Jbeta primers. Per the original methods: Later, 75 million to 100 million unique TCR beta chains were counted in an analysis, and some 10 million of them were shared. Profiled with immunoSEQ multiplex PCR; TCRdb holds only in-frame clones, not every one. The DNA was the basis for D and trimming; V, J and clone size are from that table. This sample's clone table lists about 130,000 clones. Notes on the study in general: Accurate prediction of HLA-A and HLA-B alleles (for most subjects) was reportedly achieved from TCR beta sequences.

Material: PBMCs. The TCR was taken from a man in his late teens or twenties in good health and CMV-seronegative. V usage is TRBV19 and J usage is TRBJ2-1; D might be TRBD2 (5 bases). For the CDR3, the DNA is TGTGCCAGTAGTTGGTTAGCGAGAAACAATGAGCAGTTCTTC. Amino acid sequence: CASSWLARNNEQFF.